The 10 T cell receptor beta chains reported below all come from one sample, sequenced in a study of post-analysis software for immune sequencing data. The antigens of these receptors remain unknown. General study results and limits: Among roughly 5 TRBV segments more frequent in patients than controls were TRBV5-6, TRBV5-1 and TRBV20-1.

TCR beta cDNA libraries had unique molecular identifiers. MiXCR, run by TCRdb on the PCR reads, gives a single entry per CDR3 protein. The sample includes 650,000 to 850,000 distinct CDR3 sequences, roughly half seen only once; the top ten take 4.6%. The sequenced material came from blood. The source of these receptors is a girl aged 10 to 17 with multiple sclerosis.

The CDR3 DNA is TGTGCCTGGAGGGTGCATCCCACCGGCACGGCGTCAGATACGCAGTATTTT. It yields the protein CAWRVHPTGTASDTQYF. The gene calls are TRBV30 and TRBJ2-3; D call uncertain. The V and J ends lost 3 bases and 4 bases respectively, with 23 bases between them. The CDR3 has 17 residues. Germline V lookup: CDR1 GTSNPN, CDR2 SVGIG (reference sequence).

This rearrangement joins TRBV18 to TRBJ1-2, with D tentatively TRBD1 (5 bases). Trimming left V 2 bases short and J 3 bases short, with 13 bases between. The CDR3 extends over 15 amino acids. The V gene's germline CDR1 is KGHSH and CDR2 LQKENI. The DNA for the CDR3 is TGTGCCAGCTCACCATCACCAGGGACGTACTATGGCTACACCTTC. Protein: CASSPSPGTYYGYTF.

There are a few counts of this clonotype. The chain carries TRBV7-9 and TRBJ2-7, with TRBD1 as a possible D gene (6 bases). The ends were cut back, 1 base at V and 1 base at J, with 11 bases in the middle. Germline-derived CDR1 and CDR2 are SEHNR and FQNEAQ (reference sequence). This CDR3 is built from 15 residues. The CDR3 is CASSLGRGKSYEQYF. The CDR3 DNA reads TGTGCCAGCAGCTTAGGCAGGGGCAAATCCTACGAGCAGTACTTC.

The chain recombines TRBV20-1 with TRBJ2-3; D uncertain. Trimming pared 7 bases from V and 0 bases from J, leaving 17 bases between. The length of the CDR3 is 15 residues. Germline V gene lookup returns CDR1 DFQATT and CDR2 SNEGSKA (reference sequence). In DNA form, the CDR3 reads TGCAGTGTCCACCCACCTGGCCTGAGCACAGATACGCAGTATTTT. This translates into CSVHPPGLSTDTQYF.

This chain uses TRBV29-1 with TRBJ2-5; 10 bases align to TRBD1. The end of the DNA fits TRBJ2-7 better, so the J call may be wrong. The CDR3 totals 13 residues. CDR1 is SQVTM and CDR2 is ANQGSEA in the germline V gene. CDR3 protein: CSAGQGTLYEQYF. Written as DNA, the CDR3 is TGCAGCGCGGGACAGGGGACCTTATACGAGCAGTACTTC.

V is TRBV6-5 and J is TRBJ2-1; D might be TRBD2 (5 bases). The CDR3 contains 15 residues. Germline V gene data show CDR1 as MNHEY and CDR2 as SVGAGI. Trimming shortened V by 4 bases and J by 0 bases, and 10 bases separated the two germline ends. The CDR3 DNA follows: TGTGCCAGCAGTTCTAGCTTCAGCTCCTACAATGAGCAGTTCTTC. The encoded protein is CASSSSFSSYNEQFF.

This clonotype was counted between two and nine times. The CDR3 DNA follows: TGTGCCAGCAGCTTAGCCCCCGGGACAGGGGGTGAGCAGTACTTC. Translating it yields CASSLAPGTGGEQYF. The chain is built from TRBV7-2 and TRBJ2-7; the match to TRBD1 covers 11 bases. The CDR3 is made up of 15 amino acids. The junction had 5 bases not matched to a gene; V was cut back by 0 bases and J by 7 bases. The germline CDR1 and CDR2 sequences are SGHTA and FQGNSA.

V and J are TRBV11-2 and TRBJ2-3; the match to TRBD2 covers 7 bases. Germline V gene sequence: CDR1 SGHAT, CDR2 FQNNGV. Trimming cost V 1 base and J 1 base; bases outside gene matches: 11. The length of the CDR3 is 18 residues. CDR3: CASSLGGGLADRTDTQYF. Written as DNA, the CDR3 is TGTGCCAGCAGCTTAGGGGGGGGTCTAGCGGACCGCACAGATACGCAGTATTTT. Full variable domain (rest looked up from reference TRBV11-2 and TRBJ2-3): EAGVAQSPRYKIIEKRQSVAFWCNPISGHATLYWYQQILGQGPKLLIQFQNNGVVDDSQLPKDRFSAERLKGVDSTLKIQPAKLEDSAVYLCASSLGGGLADRTDTQYFGPGTRLTVL.

The genes are TRBV6-2 or TRBV6-3 and TRBJ2-7; TRBD2 agrees at 12 bases. This CDR3 has 16 residues. V shed 6 bases and J 2 bases; nucleotides not matched to a gene: 8. CDR1 and CDR2 from the germline V gene are MNHEY and SVGEGT. The CDR3 protein is CASSSGLAGRPYEQYF. The CDR3 DNA follows: TGTGCCAGCAGCTCCGGACTAGCGGGGCGACCCTACGAGCAGTACTTC.

About this clonotype itself: The conserved phenylalanine or tryptophan is not found at the CDR3 terminus, so this likely reflects a read error. This chain uses TRBV2 with TRBJ2-5; a weak D match, TRBD2 (5 bases). This CDR3 spans 12 amino acids. V lost 7 bases and J 4 bases, leaving 10 bases between the germline ends. CDR1 is SNHLY and CDR2 is FYNNEI in the germline V gene. In nucleotides, the CDR3 is TGTGCCAGCATCCCCGGAGGAGAGACCCAGTACTAC. Protein: CASIPGGETQYY.